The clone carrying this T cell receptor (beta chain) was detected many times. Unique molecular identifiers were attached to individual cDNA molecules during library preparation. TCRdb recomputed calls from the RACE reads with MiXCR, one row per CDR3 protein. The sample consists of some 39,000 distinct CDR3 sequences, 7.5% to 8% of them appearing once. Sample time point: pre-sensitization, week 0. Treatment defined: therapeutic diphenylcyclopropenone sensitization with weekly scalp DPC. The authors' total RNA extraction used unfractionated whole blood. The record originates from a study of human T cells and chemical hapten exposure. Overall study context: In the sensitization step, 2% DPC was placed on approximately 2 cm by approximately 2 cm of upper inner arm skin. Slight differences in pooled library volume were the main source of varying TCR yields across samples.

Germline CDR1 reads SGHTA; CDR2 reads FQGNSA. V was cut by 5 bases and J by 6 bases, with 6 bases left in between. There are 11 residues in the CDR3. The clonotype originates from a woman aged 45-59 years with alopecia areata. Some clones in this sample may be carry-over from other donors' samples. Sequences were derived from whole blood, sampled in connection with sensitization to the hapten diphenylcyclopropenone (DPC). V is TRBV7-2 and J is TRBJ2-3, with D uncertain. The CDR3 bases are TGTGCCAGCAGCCCCCAGGATACGCAGTATTTT. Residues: CASSPQDTQYF.